The 22 T cell receptor beta chains presented below share a single source sample, sequenced in a study of blood T cell repertoires in COVID-19. Sequencing was performed with immunoSEQ multiplex PCR; in TCRdb, only in-frame clones are kept and a portion is missing. The table records over 85,000 clones, approximately 90% of them present only once. The sample comprised peripheral blood. The receptor source for this set is a human donor with active COVID-19. The donor label of this sample is uncertain.

The chain joins TRBV19 to TRBJ2-3, with 7 bases aligning to TRBD2. CDR1 and CDR2 (germline): LNHDA, SQIVND (reference sequence). The CDR3 length is 15 residues. The junction had 8 bases not matched to a gene; V was cut back by 5 bases and J by 3 bases. This chain's CDR3 is CASSAAAGETDTQYF. In nucleotides, the CDR3 is TGTGCCAGTAGTGCCGCCGCGGGGGAGACAGATACGCAGTATTTT.

The chain links TRBV7-3 to TRBJ2-1, with 10 bases that match TRBD1. V was pared by 5 bases and J by 1 base, with 2 bases of the junction left unmatched. Per the germline V gene, CDR1 is SGHTA and CDR2 is FQGTGA. The CDR3 sequence is 15 residues long. The chain's CDR3 is CASSGQGGSYNEQFF. The CDR3 nucleotides read TGTGCCAGCAGCGGACAGGGGGGGTCCTACAATGAGCAGTTCTTC.

The chain joins TRBV10-3 to TRBJ1-2; D is undetermined. V lost 3 bases to trimming and J lost 8 bases, with 7 bases between them. Germline V gene lookup returns CDR1 ENHRY and CDR2 SYGVKD. CDR3 length equals 11 residues. The CDR3 loop is CAISDEAGYTF. The CDR3 nucleotides are TGTGCCATCAGTGATGAGGCCGGCTACACCTTC.

V and J are TRBV4-1 and TRBJ1-1, with TRBD1 as a possible D gene (6 bases). The V gene lost 4 bases and the J gene lost 6 bases, with 15 bases spanning the gap. The CDR3 consists of 14 residues. Germline CDR1 and CDR2: MGHRA and YSYEKL. DNA of the CDR3: TGCGCCAGCAGCCTCCAACAGGGAATCTCTGAAGCTTTCTTT. The encoded protein is CASSLQQGISEAFF.

The chain employs TRBV4-1 and TRBJ2-1, with 7 bases lining up with TRBD1. Germline CDR1 reads MGHRA; CDR2 reads YSYEKL. V lost 3 bases and J lost 7; bases outside the gene matches: 3. The CDR3 spans 13 residues. This chain's CDR3 is CASSHATGNEQFF. The DNA of the CDR3 is TGCGCCAGCAGCCACGCGACAGGGAATGAGCAGTTCTTC.

The chain combines TRBV2 with TRBJ2-3, with 10 bases that match TRBD2. There are 16 residues in the CDR3. The germline V gene encodes CDR1 SNHLY and CDR2 FYNNEI. V shed 7 bases, J shed 3 bases, and the junction held 10 bases outside the gene matches. For the CDR3, the DNA is TGTGCCAGCACGTTTATCCTAGCGGGGGATACAGATACGCAGTATTTT. It codes for CASTFILAGDTDTQYF.

About this clone itself: The junction shows a germline mismatch at one end, possibly a read error. The J gene is TRBJ1-3, the V gene TRBV6-5; D uncertain. CDR1 is MNHEY and CDR2 is SVGAGI in the germline V gene. The CDR3 totals 15 residues. DNA of the CDR3: TGTACCAGCAGTAGCCGAGCCGAAGAAGGAAACACCATATATTTT. This gives the protein CTSSSRAEEGNTIYF.

The chain has TRBV29-1 and TRBJ2-5; tentative D call: TRBD1 (6 bases). The CDR3 loop spans 15 amino acids. Trimming removed 0 bases at V and 5 bases at J, with 16 bases between. Germline-derived CDR1 and CDR2 are SQVTM and ANQGSEA. This CDR3 is CSVEDRAGVKETQYF. CDR3 DNA: TGCAGCGTTGAAGATCGGGCAGGGGTGAAGGAGACCCAGTACTTC.

This chain connects TRBV6-1 to TRBJ1-2; 8 bases fit TRBD1. V was clipped by 4 bases and J by 1 base; unmatched bases: 8. The CDR3 covers 16 residues. Germline CDR1 and CDR2: MNHNS and SASEGT. DNA for the CDR3: TGTGCCAGCAGTGGTTCTCAGGGGGCGGATAACTATGGCTACACCTTC. Protein sequence: CASSGSQGADNYGYTF.

This sequence joins TRBV21-1 and TRBJ1-1; TRBD1, as called in the table, went unchecked against the DNA. TRBV21-1 is annotated as a pseudogene. This CDR3 has 19 residues. CDR3 nucleotide sequence: TGTGTCAGCAGGTTCGATTGGAGCAGGGGGTCTGCTTTGAACACTGAAGCTTTCTTT. Translating it yields CVSRFDWSRGSALNTEAFF.

The chain carries TRBV5-1 and TRBJ2-3; D is undetermined. Trimming cost V 0 bases and J 4 bases, with 15 bases left between them. The CDR3 spans 16 residues. Germline V lookup: CDR1 SGHRS, CDR2 YFSETQ. The CDR3 loop is CASSLGALSDSDTQYF. The DNA for the CDR3 is TGCGCCAGCAGCTTGGGGGCTTTGTCTGATTCAGATACGCAGTATTTT.

The chain has TRBV21-1 and TRBJ1-5. TRBV21-1 is marked as a pseudogene. The CDR3 loop spans 16 amino acids. CDR3 sequence reads: CASSKEGRHLNQPQHF. In DNA, the CDR3 is TGTGCCAGCAGCAAAGAAGGGAGGCATCTCAATCAGCCCCAGCATTTT.

This chain uses TRBV10-3 with TRBJ1-2; D might be TRBD1 (5 bases). V lost 2 bases, J lost 2 bases, and 9 bases lay in between. Germline V gene sequence: CDR1 ENHRY, CDR2 SYGVKD. This CDR3 contains 14 residues. CDR3 protein: CAISEAGMNYGYTF. The CDR3 DNA sequence: TGTGCCATCAGTGAGGCAGGGATGAACTATGGCTACACCTTC.

The rearrangement joins TRBV15 to TRBJ1-1, with TRBD1 identical over 9 bases. The CDR3 has 16 amino acids. V trimming: 1 base; J trimming: 5 bases; junction bases outside the gene matches: 8. Germline values: CDR1 LNHNV, CDR2 YYDKDF (reference sequence). The CDR3 reads CATSRASGTGRTEAFF. The CDR3 nucleotides are TGTGCCACCAGCAGAGCCTCCGGGACAGGGAGGACTGAAGCTTTCTTT.

V gene TRBV29-1 combines with J gene TRBJ1-2, with D perhaps matching TRBD1 (6 bases). This CDR3 has 13 residues. Between the trimmed V and J ends, which lost 7 bases and 8 bases, there was a span of 20 bases. From germline, CDR1 is SQVTM and CDR2 ANQGSEA. DNA for the CDR3: TGCAGCGCGTTCCTCACAGGGATTTCGGGCTACACCTTC. Translated, it gives CSAFLTGISGYTF.

The genes are TRBV18 and TRBJ2-6; 7 bases are a match to TRBD2. The CDR3 consists of 19 residues. The J segment lost 0 bases and the V segment lost 2 bases, leaving 10 bases of the junction unmatched. CDR1 KGHSH and CDR2 LQKENI come from the germline V gene. This chain's CDR3 is CASSPWYAGEGSGANVLTF. CDR3 coding DNA: TGTGCCAGCTCACCATGGTATGCGGGAGAGGGCTCTGGGGCCAACGTCCTGACTTTC.

The rearrangement links TRBV5-1 to TRBJ1-2; the match to TRBD1 covers 9 bases. The CDR3 loop spans 14 amino acids. Per germline, CDR1 SGHRS and CDR2 YFSETQ. V shed 2 bases, J shed 4 bases, and the junction held 3 bases outside the gene matches. DNA of the CDR3: TGCGCCAGCAGCTTAGGGACAGGGCTCTATGGCTACACCTTC. Translating it yields CASSLGTGLYGYTF. Full variable domain (outside the CDR3, taken from reference TRBV5-1 and TRBJ1-2): KAGVTQTPRYLIKTRGQQVTLSCSPISGHRSVSWYQQTPGQGLQFLFEYFSETQRNKGNFPGRFSGRQFSNSRSEMNVSTLELGDSALYLCASSLGTGLYGYTFGSGTRLTVV.

The chain links TRBV2 to TRBJ2-3, with 9 bases matching TRBD1. From germline, CDR1 is SNHLY and CDR2 FYNNEI. The CDR3 sequence is 15 residues long. V gave up 4 bases and J gave up 2 bases; unmatched junction bases: 4. The CDR3 DNA is TGTGCCAGCAGTGCAGGGACAGGGTACACAGATACGCAGTATTTT. Translating it yields CASSAGTGYTDTQYF.

The chain carries TRBV7-6 and TRBJ2-1, with TRBD2 matching 10 bases. Germline-derived CDR1 and CDR2 are SGHVS and FNYEAQ. The CDR3 length is 15 residues. V dropped 5 bases and J dropped 6; count of bases not matched to a gene: 7. CDR3: CASSPSGGGLNEQFF. The CDR3 coding sequence is TGTGCCAGCAGCCCAAGCGGGGGGGGCCTCAATGAGCAGTTCTTC.

This clone was found a few times. The chain couples TRBV21-1 to TRBJ2-3; the table's D call, TRBD1, has no DNA check behind it. TRBV21-1 is shown as a pseudogene. The length of the CDR3 is 18 residues. Written as DNA, the CDR3 is TGTGCCAGCAGCAGACACACCCCGGGACAGGGGAGCACAGATACGCAGTATTTT. It encodes CASSRHTPGQGSTDTQYF.

The genes are TRBV2 and TRBJ1-1; possible D gene TRBD1, 6 bases. Germline V gene lookup returns CDR1 SNHLY and CDR2 FYNNEI. Trimming left V 3 bases short and J 8 bases short, with 10 bases between. This CDR3 region has 12 residues. The CDR3 coding sequence is TGTGCCAGCAGTGAGGTAGGGACAGAAGCTTTCTTT. It specifies CASSEVGTEAFF. The whole variable domain, remainder taken from reference TRBV2 and TRBJ1-1, is EPEVTQTPSHQVTQMGQEVILRCVPISNHLYFYWYRQILGQKVEFLVSFYNNEISEKSEIFDDQFSVERPDGSNFTLKIRSTKLEDSAMYFCASSEVGTEAFFGQGTRLTVV.

The V gene is TRBV5-1, the J gene TRBJ1-5, with D perhaps TRBD1 (5 bases). The CDR3 is made up of 16 amino acids. Germline lookup yields CDR1 SGHRS and CDR2 YFSETQ. V lost 0 bases, J lost 0 bases, and 10 bases lay in between. The CDR3: CASSLAGQGSNQPQHF. The DNA of the CDR3 is TGCGCCAGCAGCTTGGCCGGGCAGGGTAGCAATCAGCCCCAGCATTTT.